The source of this T cell receptor beta chain is a study of spatial heterogeneity in lung cancer. Study-level results: Intratumoral expanded alpha and beta TCR counts were found to track tumor mutation counts.

In the library, each TCR cDNA molecule bore its own unique molecular identifier. Each CDR3 protein gets one entry after TCRdb re-called the 5' RACE reads with MiXCR. The sample carries fewer than 9,000 distinct CDR3 sequences, approximately 17% recorded once. This CDR3 comprises 13 residues. Looked up from germline, CDR1 is LNHDA and CDR2 is SQIVND (reference sequence). Deletions cut 10 bases from V and 0 bases from J, with 10 bases between. Time point here: sample taken at primary tumor resection. The donors, around 71 patients with untreated early-stage non-small cell lung cancer, provided the samples. Whole RNA, which was extracted from tumor, nontumor lung tissue or frozen PBMC, was sequenced without any cell sorting. A note on this clonotype: The antigen remains undetermined.

The chain is built from TRBV19 and TRBJ1-5; no firm D call. The sequencing used lung tumor tissue, collected at surgery. This receptor was identified in a female donor with early-stage non-small cell lung cancer. The CDR3: CAIAGDSNQPQHF. As DNA, the CDR3 is TGTGCCATCGCAGGTGATAGCAATCAGCCCCAGCATTTT.